The 5 T cell receptor beta chains below all came from one sample that was sequenced in a study of cytomegalovirus exposure and HLA in healthy donors. The repertoire was sequenced with immunoSEQ multiplex PCR; TCRdb's copy has only in-frame clones and lacks some. The table lists approximately 200,000 clones, roughly three quarters of them singletons. The specimen sequenced was PBMCs. These receptors all stem from a woman aged 25 to 39 in good health and CMV-seronegative.

The rearrangement joins TRBV5-8 to TRBJ1-1, with 11 bases fitting TRBD1. J was trimmed by 3 bases and V by 4 bases; bases with no gene match: 11. This CDR3 has 17 residues. CDR1 SGHTS and CDR2 YDEGEE come from the germline V gene. As DNA, the CDR3 is TGTGCCAGCAGCCCAGGACAGGGGGCGAGTAGGGACACTGAAGCTTTCTTT. Protein sequence: CASSPGQGASRDTEAFF.

The V call is TRBV29-1, the J call TRBJ2-7; tentative D call: TRBD2 (6 bases). Germline-derived CDR1 and CDR2 are SQVTM and ANQGSEA. The V end lost 4 bases, the J end lost 0 bases, and 10 bases lay between the germline ends. This CDR3 has 13 residues. The CDR3 loop is CSVAAGSSYEQYF. CDR3 sequence (DNA): TGCAGCGTTGCGGCGGGGAGCTCCTACGAGCAGTACTTC.

In its sample, this clone was seen many times. The V call is TRBV2, the J call TRBJ2-1; 7 nucleotides align to TRBD2. CDR3 length equals 14 residues. Germline CDR1 SNHLY, CDR2 FYNNEI. The CDR3 nucleotides read TGTTCCCGCTCCCCTAGCGGCTCCTACAATGAGCAGTTCTTC. Residues: CSRSPSGSYNEQFF.

The chain recombines TRBV28 with TRBJ2-1; 12 bases align to TRBD2. Per germline, CDR1 MDHEN and CDR2 SYDVKM. This CDR3 spans 16 amino acids. Trimming at V came to 3 bases and at J to 10 bases, leaving 10 bases not matched to a gene. The CDR3 nucleotides are TGTGCCAGCAGTTTCGCTCCTAGCGGGGGGGCATTGGAGCAGTTCTTC. It translates to CASSFAPSGGALEQFF. The complete variable domain, with remaining parts taken from reference TRBV28 and TRBJ2-1, reads DVKVTQSSRYLVKRTGEKVFLECVQDMDHENMFWYRQDPGLGLRLIYFSYDVKMKEKGDIPEGYSVSREKKERFSLILESASTNQTSMYLCASSFAPSGGALEQFFGPGTRLTVL.

The rearrangement joins TRBV30 to TRBJ1-5; TRBD1 matches 7 bases. The J segment lost 11 bases and the V segment lost 2 bases, leaving 6 bases of the junction unmatched. The CDR3 has 12 amino acids. The V gene's germline CDR1 is GTSNPN and CDR2 SVGIG (reference sequence). The chain's CDR3 is CAWSRDSGSQHF. The CDR3 DNA reads TGTGCCTGGAGTAGGGACAGCGGGTCCCAGCATTTT. The whole variable domain, filled in from reference TRBV30 and TRBJ1-5, reads SQTIHQWPATLVQPVGSPLSLECTVEGTSNPNLYWYRQAAGRGLQLLFYSVGIGQISSEVPQNLSASRPQDRQFILSSKKLLLSDSGFYLCAWSRDSGSQHFGDGTRLSIL.